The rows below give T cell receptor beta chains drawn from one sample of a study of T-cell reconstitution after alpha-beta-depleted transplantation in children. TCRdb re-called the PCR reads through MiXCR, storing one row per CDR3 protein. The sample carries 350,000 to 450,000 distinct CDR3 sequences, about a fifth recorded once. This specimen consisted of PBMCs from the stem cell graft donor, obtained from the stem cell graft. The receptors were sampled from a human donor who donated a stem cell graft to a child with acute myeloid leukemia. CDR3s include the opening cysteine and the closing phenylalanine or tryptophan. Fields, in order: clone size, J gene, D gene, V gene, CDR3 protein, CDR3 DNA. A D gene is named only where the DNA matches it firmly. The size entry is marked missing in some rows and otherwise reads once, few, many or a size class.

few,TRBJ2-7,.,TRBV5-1,CASSFGLAPSYEQYF,TGCGCCAGCAGCTTCGGTCTAGCTCCATCCTACGAGCAGTACTTC
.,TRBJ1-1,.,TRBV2,CASSGDANTEAFF,TGTGCCAGCAGTGGCGACGCGAACACTGAAGCTTTCTTT
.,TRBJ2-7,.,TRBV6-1,CASSPGPSHEQYF,TGTGCCAGCAGTCCCGGCCCCTCACACGAGCAGTACTTC
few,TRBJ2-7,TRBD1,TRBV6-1,CASRHPGTGREQYF,TGTGCCAGCAGGCACCCCGGGACAGGGCGCGAGCAGTACTTC
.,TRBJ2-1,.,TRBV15,CATSPPGLPTGNEQFF,TGTGCCACCAGCCCCCCCGGGCTACCTACTGGGAATGAGCAGTTCTTC
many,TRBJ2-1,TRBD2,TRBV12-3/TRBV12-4,CASSWGLVNEQFF,TGTGCCAGCAGTTGGGGACTAGTCAATGAGCAGTTCTTC
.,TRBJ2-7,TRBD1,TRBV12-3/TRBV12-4,CASSLNRGQKQYF,TGTGCCAGCAGTTTAAACAGGGGGCAAAAGCAGTACTTC
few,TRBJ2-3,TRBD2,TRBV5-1,CASYPRAGDPDTQYF,TGCGCCAGCTATCCCCGAGCGGGAGATCCAGATACGCAGTATTTT
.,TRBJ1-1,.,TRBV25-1,CASMSYRAGDGGAFF,TGTGCCAGCATGAGTTATCGGGCAGGGGACGGAGGGGCTTTCTTT
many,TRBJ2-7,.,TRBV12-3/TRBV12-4,CASSLGGNEQYF,TGTGCCAGCAGTTTAGGGGGAAACGAGCAGTACTTC
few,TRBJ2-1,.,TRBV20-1,CSAAKDREWYNEQFF,TGCAGTGCTGCTAAAGACCGGGAGTGGTACAATGAGCAGTTCTTC
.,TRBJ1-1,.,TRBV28,CASTSPGQLNTEAFF,TGTGCCAGCACCTCCCCCGGACAGCTGAACACTGAAGCTTTCTTT
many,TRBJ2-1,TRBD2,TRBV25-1,CASKLAGPEQFF,TGTGCCAGCAAACTAGCGGGACCAGAGCAGTTCTTC
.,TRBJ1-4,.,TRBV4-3,CASSQEGLSGEKLFF,TGCGCCAGCAGCCAAGAAGGGCTTTCCGGTGAAAAACTGTTTTTT
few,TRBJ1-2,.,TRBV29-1,CSVEEGSYGYTF,TGCAGCGTTGAGGAGGGCAGCTATGGCTACACCTTC
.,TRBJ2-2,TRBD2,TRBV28,CAGSDAGAGELFF,TGTGCCGGCAGTGATGCGGGAGCCGGGGAGCTGTTTTTT
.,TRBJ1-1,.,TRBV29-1,CSVAMGGMNTEAFF,TGCAGCGTCGCAATGGGGGGGATGAACACTGAAGCTTTCTTT
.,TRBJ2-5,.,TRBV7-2,CASSLGFTSETQYF,TGTGCCAGCAGCTTAGGTTTTACGTCGGAGACCCAGTACTTC
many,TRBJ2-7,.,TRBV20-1,CSVPVPYEQYF,TGCAGTGTCCCAGTCCCCTACGAGCAGTACTTC
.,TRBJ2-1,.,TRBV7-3,CASSRGQTFRDEQFF,TGTGCCAGCAGCCGGGGACAAACTTTTAGGGATGAGCAGTTCTTC
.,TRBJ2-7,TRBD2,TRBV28,CASSRGLAGGSDEQYF,TGTGCCAGCAGTCGGGGACTAGCGGGAGGAAGTGACGAGCAGTACTTC
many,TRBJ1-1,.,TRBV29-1,CSVEGQGNTEAFF,TGCAGCGTTGAAGGTCAGGGGAACACTGAAGCTTTCTTT
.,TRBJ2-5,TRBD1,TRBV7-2,CASSLTTGQETQYF,TGTGCCAGCAGCTTAACGACAGGGCAAGAGACCCAGTACTTC
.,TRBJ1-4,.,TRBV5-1,CASSPGFTEVETNEKLFF,TGCGCCAGCAGCCCTGGCTTCACAGAGGTTGAAACTAATGAAAAACTGTTTTTT
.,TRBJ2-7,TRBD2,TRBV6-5,CASSYSAGVPGEQYF,TGTGCCAGCAGTTATTCTGCGGGAGTTCCGGGTGAGCAGTACTTC
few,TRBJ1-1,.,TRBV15,CATSDRGGTDTEAFF,TGTGCCACCAGCGACCGGGGGGGGACGGACACTGAAGCTTTCTTT
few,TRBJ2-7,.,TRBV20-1,CSPWAIPDEQYF,TGCAGCCCCTGGGCCATTCCGGACGAGCAGTACTTC
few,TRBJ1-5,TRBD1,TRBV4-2,CASSQSAGTGVFHF,TGTGCCAGCAGCCAAAGTGCGGGGACAGGGGTATTCCATTTT
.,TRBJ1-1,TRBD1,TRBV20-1,CSARRTGGGTEAFF,TGCAGTGCTAGAAGAACAGGGGGAGGCACTGAAGCTTTCTTT
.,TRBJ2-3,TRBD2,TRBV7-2,CASSLVGTSGSTDTQYF,TGTGCCAGCAGCTTAGTGGGGACTAGCGGGAGCACAGATACGCAGTATTTT
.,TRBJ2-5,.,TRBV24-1,CATKERIGETQYF,TGTGCCACCAAAGAGCGGATCGGGGAGACCCAGTACTTC
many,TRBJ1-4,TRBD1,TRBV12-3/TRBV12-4,CASTPTGESEKLFF,TGTGCCAGCACCCCGACAGGGGAGAGTGAAAAACTGTTTTTT
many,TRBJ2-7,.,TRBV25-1,CASSAPFAEQYF,TGTGCCAGCAGTGCCCCCTTCGCCGAGCAGTACTTC
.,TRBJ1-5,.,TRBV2,CASTWTVLGNQPQHF,TGTGCCAGCACCTGGACTGTCCTTGGCAATCAGCCCCAGCATTTT
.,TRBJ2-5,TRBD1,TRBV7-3,CASSLTGSGETQYF,TGTGCCAGCAGCCTGACAGGGTCGGGGGAGACCCAGTACTTC
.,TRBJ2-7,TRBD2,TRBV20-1,CSARDFGGGSGNEQYF,TGCAGTGCTAGGGATTTCGGAGGCGGGAGTGGCAACGAGCAGTACTTC
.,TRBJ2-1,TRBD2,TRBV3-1,CAICLANHFGGRASNEQFF,TGTGCCATCTGTTTAGCGAATCATTTTGGGGGGAGGGCCTCAAATGAGCAGTTCTTC
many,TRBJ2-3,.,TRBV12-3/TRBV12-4,CASSLTSGFTDTQYF,TGTGCCAGCAGTTTGACGAGCGGATTCACAGATACGCAGTATTTT
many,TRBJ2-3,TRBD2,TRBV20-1,CSAFRTSGSPDTQYF,TGCAGTGCTTTCCGGACTAGCGGGTCGCCAGATACGCAGTATTTT
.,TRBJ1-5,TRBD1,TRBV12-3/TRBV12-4,CASSLASGQGIQPQHF,TGTGCCAGCAGTTTAGCATCCGGACAGGGGATTCAGCCCCAGCATTTT
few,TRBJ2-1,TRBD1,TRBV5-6,CASSTPDRGLRHQFF,TGTGCCAGCAGCACGCCGGACAGGGGGCTTCGTCACCAGTTCTTC
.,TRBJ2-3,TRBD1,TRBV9,CASSVGTADTDTQYF,TGTGCCAGCAGCGTTGGGACAGCCGACACAGATACGCAGTATTTT
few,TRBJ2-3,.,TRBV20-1,CSAHNDGQSTDTQYF,TGCAGTGCTCATAATGACGGACAGAGCACAGATACGCAGTATTTT
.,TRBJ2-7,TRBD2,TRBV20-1,CSALGLAGSSYEQYF,TGCAGTGCTCTGGGACTAGCGGGAAGCTCCTACGAGCAGTACTTC
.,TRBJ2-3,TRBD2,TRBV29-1,CSVKGTSQADTQYF,TGCAGCGTCAAAGGGACTAGTCAGGCAGATACGCAGTATTTT
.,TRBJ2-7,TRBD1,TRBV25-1,CASSESQGTAYEQYF,TGTGCCAGCAGTGAATCACAGGGGACAGCCTACGAGCAGTACTTC
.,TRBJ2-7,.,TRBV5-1,CASGSGGGYEQYF,TGCGCCAGCGGCAGCGGAGGGGGGTACGAGCAGTACTTC
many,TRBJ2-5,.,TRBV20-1,CSAAPTETQYF,TGCAGTGCCGCTCCGACGGAGACCCAGTACTTC
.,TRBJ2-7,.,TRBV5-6,CASSPPGHRSYEQYF,TGTGCCAGCAGCCCCCCGGGACACAGGTCCTACGAGCAGTACTTC